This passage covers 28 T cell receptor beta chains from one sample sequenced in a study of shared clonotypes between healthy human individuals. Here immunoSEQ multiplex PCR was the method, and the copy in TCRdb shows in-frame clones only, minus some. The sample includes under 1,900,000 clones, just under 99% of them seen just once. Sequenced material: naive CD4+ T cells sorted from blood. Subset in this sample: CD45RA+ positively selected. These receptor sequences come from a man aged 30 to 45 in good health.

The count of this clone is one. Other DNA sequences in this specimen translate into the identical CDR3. CDR3 sequence: CASRAGSPNTEAFF. The CDR3 bases are TGCGCCAGCAGGGCAGGCAGCCCGAACACTGAAGCTTTCTTT. The chain has TRBV5-1 and TRBJ1-1, with D unresolved. CDR3 length equals 14 residues. Germline loops: CDR1 SGHRS, CDR2 YFSETQ. Trimming shortened V by 5 bases and J by 1 base, and 12 bases separated the two germline ends.

This chain's CDR3 is CAWSGGQGEREYEQYF. CDR3 bases: TGTGCCTGGAGTGGGGGACAGGGAGAGCGGGAATACGAGCAGTACTTC. V usage is TRBV30 and J usage is TRBJ2-7; 9 nucleotides match TRBD1. Germline V CDR1 and CDR2: GTSNPN, SVGIG (reference sequence). There are 16 residues in the CDR3. The V and J ends lost 1 base and 4 bases, in that order; junction bases with no gene match: 11.

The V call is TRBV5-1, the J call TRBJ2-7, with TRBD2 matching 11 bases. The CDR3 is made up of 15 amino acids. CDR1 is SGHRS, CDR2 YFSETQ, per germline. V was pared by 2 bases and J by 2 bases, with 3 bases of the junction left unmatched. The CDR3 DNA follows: TGCGCCAGCAGCTTTAAGACTAGCGGGGCCTACGAGCAGTACTTC. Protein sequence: CASSFKTSGAYEQYF.

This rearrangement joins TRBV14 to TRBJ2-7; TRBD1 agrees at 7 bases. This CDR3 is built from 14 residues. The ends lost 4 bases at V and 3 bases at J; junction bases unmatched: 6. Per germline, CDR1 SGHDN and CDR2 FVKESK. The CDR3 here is CASSLRQGYYEQYF. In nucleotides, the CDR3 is TGTGCCAGCAGCCTCAGACAGGGATACTACGAGCAGTACTTC.

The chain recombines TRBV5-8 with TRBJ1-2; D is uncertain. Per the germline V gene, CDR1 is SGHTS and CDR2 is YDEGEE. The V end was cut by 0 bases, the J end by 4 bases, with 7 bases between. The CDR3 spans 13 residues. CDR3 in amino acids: CASSLAGPYGYTF. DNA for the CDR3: TGTGCCAGCAGCTTGGCTGGCCCCTATGGCTACACCTTC.

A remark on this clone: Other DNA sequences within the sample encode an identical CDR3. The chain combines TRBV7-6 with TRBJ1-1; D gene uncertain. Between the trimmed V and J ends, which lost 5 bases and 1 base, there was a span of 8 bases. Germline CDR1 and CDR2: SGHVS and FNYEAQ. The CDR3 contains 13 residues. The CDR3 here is CASSLRQNTEAFF. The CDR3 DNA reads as TGTGCCAGCAGCCTTCGACAGAACACTGAAGCTTTCTTT.

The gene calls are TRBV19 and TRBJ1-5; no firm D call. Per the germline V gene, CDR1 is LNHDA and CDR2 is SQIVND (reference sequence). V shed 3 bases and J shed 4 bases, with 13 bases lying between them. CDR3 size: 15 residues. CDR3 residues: CASSMSRAPNQPQHF. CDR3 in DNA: TGTGCCAGTAGTATGAGCCGGGCTCCTAATCAGCCCCAGCATTTT.

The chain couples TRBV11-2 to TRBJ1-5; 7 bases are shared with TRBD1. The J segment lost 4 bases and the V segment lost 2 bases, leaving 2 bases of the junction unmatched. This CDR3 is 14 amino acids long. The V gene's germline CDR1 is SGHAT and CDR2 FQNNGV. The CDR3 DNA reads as TGTGCCAGCAGCTTACGACAGGGTAATCAGCCCCAGCATTTT. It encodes CASSLRQGNQPQHF.

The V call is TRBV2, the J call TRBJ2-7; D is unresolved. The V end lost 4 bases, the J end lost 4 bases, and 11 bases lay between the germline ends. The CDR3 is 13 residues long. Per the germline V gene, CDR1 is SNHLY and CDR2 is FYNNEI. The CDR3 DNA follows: TGTGCCAGCAGTGTAAAGCTTTGGTACGAGCAGTACTTC. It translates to CASSVKLWYEQYF.

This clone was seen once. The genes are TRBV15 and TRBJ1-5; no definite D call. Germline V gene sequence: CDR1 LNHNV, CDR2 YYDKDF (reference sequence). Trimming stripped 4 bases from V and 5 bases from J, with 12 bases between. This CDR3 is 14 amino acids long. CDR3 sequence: CATSTSSRDQPQHF. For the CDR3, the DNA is TGTGCCACCAGCACGTCGTCTAGGGATCAGCCCCAGCATTTT.

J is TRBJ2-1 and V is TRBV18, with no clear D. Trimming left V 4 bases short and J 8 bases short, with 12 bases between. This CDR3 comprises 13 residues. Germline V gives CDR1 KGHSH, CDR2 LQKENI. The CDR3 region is CASSLNDKDEQFF. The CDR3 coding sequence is TGTGCCAGCTCACTGAATGATAAGGATGAGCAGTTCTTC.

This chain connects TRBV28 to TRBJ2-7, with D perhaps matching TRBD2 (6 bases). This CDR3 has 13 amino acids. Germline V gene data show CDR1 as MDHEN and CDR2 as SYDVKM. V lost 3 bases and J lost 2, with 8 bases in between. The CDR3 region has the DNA TGTGCCAGCAGTTTTGCGGGAACCTACGAGCAGTACTTC. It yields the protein CASSFAGTYEQYF.

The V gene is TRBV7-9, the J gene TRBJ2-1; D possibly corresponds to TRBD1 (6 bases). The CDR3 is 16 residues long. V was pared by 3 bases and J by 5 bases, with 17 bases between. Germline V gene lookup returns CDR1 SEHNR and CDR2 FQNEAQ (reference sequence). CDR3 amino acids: CASSLYAGQRDNEQFF. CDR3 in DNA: TGTGCCAGCAGCTTGTACGCTGGACAGCGTGACAATGAGCAGTTCTTC.

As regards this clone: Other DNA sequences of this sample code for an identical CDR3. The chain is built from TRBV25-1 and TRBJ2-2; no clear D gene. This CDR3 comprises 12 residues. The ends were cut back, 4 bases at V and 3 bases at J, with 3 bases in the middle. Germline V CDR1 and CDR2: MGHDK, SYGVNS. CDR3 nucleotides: TGTGCCAGCAGTGTATACACCGGGGAGCTGTTTTTT. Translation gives CASSVYTGELFF.

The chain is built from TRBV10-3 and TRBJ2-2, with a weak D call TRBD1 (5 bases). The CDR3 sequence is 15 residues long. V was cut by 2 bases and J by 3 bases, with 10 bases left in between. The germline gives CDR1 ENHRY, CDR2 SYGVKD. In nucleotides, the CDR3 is TGTGCCATCAGTGAGGTAAAGGGGCACACCGGGGAGCTGTTTTTT. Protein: CAISEVKGHTGELFF.

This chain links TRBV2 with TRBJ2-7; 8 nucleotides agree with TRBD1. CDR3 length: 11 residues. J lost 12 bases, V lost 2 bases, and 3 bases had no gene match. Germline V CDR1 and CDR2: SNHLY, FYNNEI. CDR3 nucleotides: TGTGCCAGCAGTGAATGGGACAGGTGGTACTTC. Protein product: CASSEWDRWYF.

The CDR3 DNA is TGTGCCTGGAGCGGTGGGGTATGGGCTTTCTTT. Translating it yields CAWSGGVWAFF. The gene calls are TRBV30 and TRBJ1-1, with D uncertain. Germline V CDR1 and CDR2: GTSNPN, SVGIG (reference sequence). Trimming cost V 3 bases and J 11 bases, with 13 bases left between them. The CDR3 contains 11 residues.

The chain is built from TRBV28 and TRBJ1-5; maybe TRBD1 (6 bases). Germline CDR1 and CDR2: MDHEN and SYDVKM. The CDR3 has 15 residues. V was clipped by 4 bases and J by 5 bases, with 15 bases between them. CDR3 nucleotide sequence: TGTGCCAGCAGTTCAAGATCACAGGGTGATCAGCCCCAGCATTTT. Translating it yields CASSSRSQGDQPQHF.

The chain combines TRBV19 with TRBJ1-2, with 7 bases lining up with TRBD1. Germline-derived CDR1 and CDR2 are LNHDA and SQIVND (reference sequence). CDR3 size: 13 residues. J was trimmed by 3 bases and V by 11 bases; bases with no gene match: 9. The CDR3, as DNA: TGTGCCTCCCTCAGTGGGACAGACTATGGCTACACCTTC. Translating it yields CASLSGTDYGYTF. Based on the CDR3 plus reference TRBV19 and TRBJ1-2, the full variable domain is DGGITQSPKYLFRKEGQNVTLSCEQNLNHDAMYWYRQDPGQGLRLIYYSQIVNDFQKGDIAEGYSVSREKKESFPLTVTSAQKNPTAFYLCASLSGTDYGYTFGSGTRLTVV.

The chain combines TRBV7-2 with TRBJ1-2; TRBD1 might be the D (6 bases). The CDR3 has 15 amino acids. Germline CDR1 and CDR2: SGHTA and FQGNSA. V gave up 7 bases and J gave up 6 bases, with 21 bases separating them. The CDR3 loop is CASTSPARKGDGYTF. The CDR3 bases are TGTGCCAGCACCTCCCCGGCAAGGAAGGGGGATGGCTACACCTTC.

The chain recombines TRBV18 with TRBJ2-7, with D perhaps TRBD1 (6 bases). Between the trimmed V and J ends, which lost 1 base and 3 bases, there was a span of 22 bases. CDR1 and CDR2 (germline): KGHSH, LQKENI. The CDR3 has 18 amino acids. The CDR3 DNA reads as TGTGCCAGCTCACCACTGAGGGTACAGATTGAAGGGGGCTACGAGCAGTACTTC. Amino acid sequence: CASSPLRVQIEGGYEQYF. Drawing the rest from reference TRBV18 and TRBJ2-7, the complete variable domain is NAGVMQNPRHLVRRRGQEARLRCSPMKGHSHVYWYRQLPEEGLKFMVYLQKENIIDESGMPKERFSAEFPKEGPSILRIQQVVRGDSAAYFCASSPLRVQIEGGYEQYFGPGTRLTVT.

CDR3 protein: CASRPLGLAKNEQFF. The CDR3 DNA reads as TGTGCCAGCAGACCCCTGGGGCTAGCGAAAAATGAGCAGTTCTTC. The V call is TRBV6-6, the J call TRBJ2-1, with D possibly matching TRBD2 (6 bases). Per the germline V gene, CDR1 is MNHNY and CDR2 is SVGAGI (reference sequence). This CDR3 has 15 residues. Trimming took off 6 bases at V and 7 bases at J, with 19 bases between the two ends.

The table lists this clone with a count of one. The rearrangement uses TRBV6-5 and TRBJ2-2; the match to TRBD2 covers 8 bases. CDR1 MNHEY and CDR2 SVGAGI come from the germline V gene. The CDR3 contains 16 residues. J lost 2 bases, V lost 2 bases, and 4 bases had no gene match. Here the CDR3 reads CASSYGLAGNTGELFF. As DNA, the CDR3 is TGTGCCAGCAGTTACGGGCTAGCGGGTAACACCGGGGAGCTGTTTTTT.

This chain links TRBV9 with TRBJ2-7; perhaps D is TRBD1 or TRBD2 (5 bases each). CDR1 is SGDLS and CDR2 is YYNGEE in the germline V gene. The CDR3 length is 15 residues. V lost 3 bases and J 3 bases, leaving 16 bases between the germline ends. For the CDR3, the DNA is TGTGCCAGCAGCGAGGGACCTCCCAATCTCTACGAGCAGTACTTC. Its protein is CASSEGPPNLYEQYF.

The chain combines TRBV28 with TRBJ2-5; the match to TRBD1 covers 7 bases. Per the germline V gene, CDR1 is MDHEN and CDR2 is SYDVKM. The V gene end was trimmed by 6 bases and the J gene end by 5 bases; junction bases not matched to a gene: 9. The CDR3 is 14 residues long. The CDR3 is CASRKQGPGETQYF. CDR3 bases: TGTGCCAGCAGGAAACAGGGGCCTGGGGAGACCCAGTACTTC.

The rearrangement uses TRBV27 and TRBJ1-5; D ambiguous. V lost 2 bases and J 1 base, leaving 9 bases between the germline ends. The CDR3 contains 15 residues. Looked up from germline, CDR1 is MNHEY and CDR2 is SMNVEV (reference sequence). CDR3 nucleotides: TGTGCCAGCAGTTTAGGTCGTCAGAGCAATCAGCCCCAGCATTTT. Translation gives CASSLGRQSNQPQHF.

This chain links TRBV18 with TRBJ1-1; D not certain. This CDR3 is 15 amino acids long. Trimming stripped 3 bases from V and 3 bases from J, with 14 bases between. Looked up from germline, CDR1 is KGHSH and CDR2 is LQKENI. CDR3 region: CASSPVAEAHTEAFF. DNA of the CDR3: TGTGCCAGCTCACCTGTCGCAGAGGCACACACTGAAGCTTTCTTT.

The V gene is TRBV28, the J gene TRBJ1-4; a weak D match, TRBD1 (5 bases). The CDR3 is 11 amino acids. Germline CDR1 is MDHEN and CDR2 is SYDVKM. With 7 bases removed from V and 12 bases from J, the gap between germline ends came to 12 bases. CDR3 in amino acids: CASTDSLELFF. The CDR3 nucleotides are TGTGCCAGCACCGACAGCCTCGAACTGTTTTTT.